The present entry profiles one TCR beta chain with its context. What it recognizes is unknown. The sample is drawn from a study of T-cell reconstitution after alpha-beta-depleted transplantation in children. Findings and limits, study-wide: One year after transplant, T-cell counts and diversity came mostly from newly produced T cells. Approximately two months post-transplant, alpha-beta T cells reportedly originated from several hundred expanded graft clones.

Construction of the TCRbeta library involved unique molecular identifiers. Using its own MiXCR run on the PCR reads, TCRdb lists one record per CDR3 protein. The repertoire holds about a million distinct CDR3 sequences, with roughly 29% as singletons. This clonotype originated in a boy under two years old who had a stem cell transplant for SCID, so the T cells may come from the graft donor. The material was PBMCs, mostly from graft donor cells, obtained 360 days after TCRalphabeta/CD19-depleted stem cell transplant.

The CDR3 region is CATSRDPGRDTQYF. CDR3 nucleotides: TGTGCCACCAGCAGAGATCCCGGGAGGGATACGCAGTATTTT. The chain recombines TRBV15 with TRBJ2-3; 7 bases line up with TRBD2. Germline CDR1 and CDR2: LNHNV and YYDKDF (reference sequence). CDR3 length: 14 amino acids. Germline trimming cut 0 bases from V and 6 bases from J; bases unmatched to any gene: 3.